Described below is a single T cell receptor beta chain sequence and its context. Its antigen is currently unknown. Germline V gene sequence: CDR1 SGHNT, CDR2 YYREEE (reference sequence). The CDR3 runs 16 residues. With V trimmed by 0 bases and J by 0 bases, 5 bases remained unmatched. This record belongs to a study of OX40 agonist ivuxolimab in advanced cancers. Study findings and constraints: Patients who responded partially at 0.1-3.0 mg/kg showed clonal expansion ranking among the lowest. More expanded clones were seen, on average, in CD8+ T cells than in CD4+.

Sequencing used immunoSEQ multiplex PCR; TCRdb keeps in-frame clones, though not all of them. Of roughly 40,000 clones in the sample, nearly 90% were seen once. Sequenced material: CD4+ or CD8+ T cells sorted from blood, taken in a trial of the OX40 agonist ivuxolimab. The receptor was derived from an adult with an advanced solid tumor such as melanoma, head and neck, liver or kidney cancer. The chain combines TRBV5-4 with TRBJ2-7; 8 nucleotides agree with TRBD1. Here the CDR3 reads CASSLGTGLNSYEQYV. DNA of the CDR3: TGTGCCAGCAGCTTGGGGACAGGGCTGAACTCCTACGAGCAGTACGTC.